This T cell receptor (beta chain) was found in a study of blood T cell repertoires in COVID-19. The CDR3 is 14 residues long. Germline V gene lookup returns CDR1 MDHEN and CDR2 SYDVKM. The ends were cut back, 5 bases at V and 5 bases at J, with 15 bases in the middle. In the source study's methods: Estimates of nucleated cell counts were drawn from the amplification of reference gene primers. Here immunoSEQ multiplex PCR was the method, and the copy in TCRdb shows in-frame clones only, minus some. The DNA gave D and trimming, while V, J and clone size come from that table. The sample has 35,000 to 55,000 clones, around 90% seen once.

The V call is TRBV28, the J call TRBJ2-5; the D is unclear. The receptor was derived from a man in his 70s with active COVID-19. Material: peripheral blood. The CDR3 DNA follows: TGTGCCAGCAGTCCCCTCCAGTTCGCTGAGACCCAGTACTTC. Encoded protein: CASSPLQFAETQYF.